Presented here are 16 T cell receptor beta chains from one specimen sequenced in a study of monozygotic twins with inflammatory bowel disease. From the 5' RACE reads, TCRdb lists one entry per CDR3 protein and no DNA. The sample holds 400,000 to 500,000 distinct CDR3 sequences. Material: blood. These receptors all come from a human donor with ulcerative colitis or Crohn's disease, or a healthy co-twin of an affected twin (not recorded which).

The V gene is TRBV20-1, the J gene TRBJ1-4; TCRdb gives TRBD1 as the D gene, but with no DNA this cannot be confirmed. Per the germline V gene, CDR1 is DFQATT and CDR2 is SNEGSKA (reference sequence). The CDR3 totals 18 residues. CDR3 sequence reads: CSARDGREAPGVNEKLFF.

This chain connects TRBV11-2 to TRBJ2-5; with no DNA, the TCRdb D assignment of TRBD2 cannot be verified. The CDR3 extends over 18 amino acids. Germline values: CDR1 SGHAT, CDR2 FQNNGV. The CDR3 loop reads CASSLGLRASPIQETQYF. The full variable domain, rest sourced from reference TRBV11-2 and TRBJ2-5, is EAGVAQSPRYKIIEKRQSVAFWCNPISGHATLYWYQQILGQGPKLLIQFQNNGVVDDSQLPKDRFSAERLKGVDSTLKIQPAKLEDSAVYLCASSLGLRASPIQETQYFGPGTRLLVL.

CDR3 loop: CAWRRGSNEKLFF. The J gene is TRBJ1-4, the V gene TRBV30; the TCRdb call, TRBD1, lacks DNA for checking. CDR3 length: 13 amino acids. Germline CDR1 GTSNPN, CDR2 SVGIG (reference sequence). The full variable domain, in which reference TRBV30 and TRBJ1-4 provide the parts outside the CDR3, is SQTIHQWPATLVQPVGSPLSLECTVEGTSNPNLYWYRQAAGRGLQLLFYSVGIGQISSEVPQNLSASRPQDRQFILSSKKLLLSDSGFYLCAWRRGSNEKLFFGSGTQLSVL.

This chain links TRBV4-3 with TRBJ2-7; TCRdb gives TRBD1 as the D gene, but with no DNA this cannot be confirmed. The CDR3 has 18 residues. CDR1 and CDR2 from the germline V gene are LGHNA and YSLEER. CDR3: CASSQDYGSGTGGYEQYF.

The chain combines TRBV20-1 with TRBJ2-7; lacking DNA, the TRBD1 call made by TCRdb goes unchecked. The CDR3 runs to 13 residues. CDR1 and CDR2 (germline): DFQATT, SNEGSKA (reference sequence). The CDR3 here is CSASGTDSYEQYF.

The chain recombines TRBV29-1 with TRBJ1-1; lacking DNA, the TRBD1 call made by TCRdb goes unchecked. This CDR3 comprises 14 residues. The V gene's germline CDR1 is SQVTM and CDR2 ANQGSEA. CDR3 amino acids: CSVVVTGSATEAFF. Using reference TRBV29-1 and TRBJ1-1 for the parts outside the CDR3, the full variable domain is SAVISQKPSRDICQRGTSLTIQCQVDSQVTMMFWYRQQPGQSLTLIATANQGSEATYESGFVIDKFPISRPNLTFSTLTVSNMSPEDSSIYLCSVVVTGSATEAFFGQGTRLTVV.

V and J are TRBV11-2 and TRBJ2-1; TCRdb's assignment of TRBD2 cannot be checked, as there is no DNA. This CDR3 contains 13 residues. Germline V lookup: CDR1 SGHAT, CDR2 FQNNGV. CDR3 loop: CASSLLQAGEQFF. Filled out from reference TRBV11-2 and TRBJ2-1, the complete variable domain reads EAGVAQSPRYKIIEKRQSVAFWCNPISGHATLYWYQQILGQGPKLLIQFQNNGVVDDSQLPKDRFSAERLKGVDSTLKIQPAKLEDSAVYLCASSLLQAGEQFFGPGTRLTVL.

The chain links TRBV20-1 to TRBJ1-4; TCRdb returns TRBD1, unconfirmable since there is no DNA. CDR1 DFQATT and CDR2 SNEGSKA come from the germline V gene (reference sequence). CDR3 length equals 13 residues. The CDR3 protein is CSAAGWSGEKLFF.

The V and J genes are TRBV6-5 and TRBJ1-2; TCRdb selects TRBD1, and the lack of DNA leaves this call unchecked. This CDR3 has 17 residues. The germline V gene has CDR1 MNHEY and CDR2 SVGAGI. The CDR3 is CASSLRPGGKANYGYTF.

V gene TRBV28 combines with J gene TRBJ2-2; TCRdb proposes TRBD1, but this gene call is untestable without DNA. The germline V gene encodes CDR1 MDHEN and CDR2 SYDVKM. The CDR3 has 12 amino acids. The CDR3 region is CASRRGAGELFF.

The V call is TRBV27, the J call TRBJ2-7; TCRdb gives TRBD2 as the D gene, but with no DNA this cannot be confirmed. The CDR3 runs to 14 residues. Per germline, CDR1 MNHEY and CDR2 SMNVEV (reference sequence). CDR3 sequence: CASSPGTSGRNQYF.

The chain employs TRBV4-1 and TRBJ1-5; the TCRdb call, TRBD1, lacks DNA for checking. CDR1 and CDR2 (germline): MGHRA, YSYEKL. The CDR3 has 15 residues. The CDR3 region is CASSQGPTGAQPQHF.

The chain links TRBV7-2 to TRBJ2-6. This CDR3 is 17 amino acids long. Germline loops: CDR1 SGHTA, CDR2 FQGNSA. Here the CDR3 reads CASSLGPPGSGANVLTF. Combining the CDR3 with reference TRBV7-2 and TRBJ2-6 gives the whole variable domain GAGVSQSPSNKVTEKGKDVELRCDPISGHTALYWYRQSLGQGLEFLIYFQGNSAPDKSGLPSDRFSAERTGGSVSTLTIQRTQQEDSAVYLCASSLGPPGSGANVLTFGAGSRLTVL.

This sequence joins TRBV20-1 and TRBJ1-5; with no DNA, the TCRdb D assignment of TRBD1 cannot be verified. CDR1 and CDR2 from the germline V gene are DFQATT and SNEGSKA (reference sequence). This CDR3 has 14 amino acids. The chain's CDR3 is CSAPPLQGGQPQHF.

The chain links TRBV27 to TRBJ2-7; the D call from TCRdb, TRBD2, cannot be confirmed without DNA. The CDR3 is made up of 13 amino acids. Germline V lookup: CDR1 MNHEY, CDR2 SMNVEV (reference sequence). This CDR3 is CASSPRMGYEQYF.

The chain recombines TRBV4-2 with TRBJ2-5; the TCRdb D gene call, TRBD1, has no DNA to confirm it. The germline V gene has CDR1 LGHNA and CDR2 YNFKEQ. The CDR3 sequence is 17 residues long. The chain's CDR3 is CASSQGTGRSYQETQYF.